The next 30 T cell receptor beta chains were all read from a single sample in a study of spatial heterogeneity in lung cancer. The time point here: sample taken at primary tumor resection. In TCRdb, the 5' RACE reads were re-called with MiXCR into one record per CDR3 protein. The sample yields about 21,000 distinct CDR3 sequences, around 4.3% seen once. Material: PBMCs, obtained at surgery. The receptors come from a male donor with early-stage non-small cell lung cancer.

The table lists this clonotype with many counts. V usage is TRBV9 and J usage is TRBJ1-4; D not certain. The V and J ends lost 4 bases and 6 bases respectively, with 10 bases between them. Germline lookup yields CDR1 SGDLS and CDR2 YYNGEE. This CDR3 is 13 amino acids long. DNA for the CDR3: TGTGCCAGCAGCCCTGGCTGGGATGAAAAACTGTTTTTT. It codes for CASSPGWDEKLFF.

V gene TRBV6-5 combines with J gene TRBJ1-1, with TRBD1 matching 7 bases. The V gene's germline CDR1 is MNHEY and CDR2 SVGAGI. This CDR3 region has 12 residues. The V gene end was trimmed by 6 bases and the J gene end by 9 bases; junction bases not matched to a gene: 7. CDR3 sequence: CASRVTGSQAFF. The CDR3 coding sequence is TGTGCCAGCAGGGTGACAGGGTCCCAAGCTTTCTTT.

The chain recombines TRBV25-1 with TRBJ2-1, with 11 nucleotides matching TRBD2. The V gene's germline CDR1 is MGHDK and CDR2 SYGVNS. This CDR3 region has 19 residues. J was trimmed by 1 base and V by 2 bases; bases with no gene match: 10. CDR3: CASSELLPGLAESYNEQFF. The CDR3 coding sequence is TGTGCCAGCAGTGAACTACTACCGGGACTAGCGGAGTCCTACAATGAGCAGTTCTTC.

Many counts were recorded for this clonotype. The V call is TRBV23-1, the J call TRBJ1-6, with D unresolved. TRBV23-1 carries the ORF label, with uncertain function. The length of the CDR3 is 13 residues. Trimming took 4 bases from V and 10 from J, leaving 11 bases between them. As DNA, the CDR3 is TGCGCCAGCAGTCCGAGGAGTAGATCACCCCTCCACTTT. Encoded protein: CASSPRSRSPLHF.

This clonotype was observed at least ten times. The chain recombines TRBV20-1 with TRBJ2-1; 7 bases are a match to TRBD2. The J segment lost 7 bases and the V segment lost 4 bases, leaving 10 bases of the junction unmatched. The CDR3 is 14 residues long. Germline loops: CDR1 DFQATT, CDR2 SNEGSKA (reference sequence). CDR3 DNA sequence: TGCAGTGCTAATATCCCCACGGGAGGTAATGAGCAGTTCTTC. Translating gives CSANIPTGGNEQFF.

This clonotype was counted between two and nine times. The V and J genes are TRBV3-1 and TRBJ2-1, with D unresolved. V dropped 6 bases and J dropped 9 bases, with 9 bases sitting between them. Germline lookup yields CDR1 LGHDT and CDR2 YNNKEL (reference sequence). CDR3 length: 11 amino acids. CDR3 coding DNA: TGTGCCAGCAGAAGGAAGGGTGAGCAGTTCTTC. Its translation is CASRRKGEQFF.

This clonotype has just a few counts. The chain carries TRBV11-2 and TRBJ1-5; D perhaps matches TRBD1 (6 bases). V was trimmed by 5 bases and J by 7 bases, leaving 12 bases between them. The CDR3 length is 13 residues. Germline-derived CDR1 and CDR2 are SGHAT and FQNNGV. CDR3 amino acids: CASSSRGNQPQHF. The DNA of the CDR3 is TGTGCCAGCAGCAGCAGGGGTAACCAGCCCCAGCATTTT.

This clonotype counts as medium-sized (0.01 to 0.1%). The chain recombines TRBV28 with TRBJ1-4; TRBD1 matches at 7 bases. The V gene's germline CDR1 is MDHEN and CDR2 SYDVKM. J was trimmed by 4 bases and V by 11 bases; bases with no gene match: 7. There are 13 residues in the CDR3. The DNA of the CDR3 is TGTGCCGGGGGGACAGCTGGTAATGAAAAACTGTTTTTT. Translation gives CAGGTAGNEKLFF.

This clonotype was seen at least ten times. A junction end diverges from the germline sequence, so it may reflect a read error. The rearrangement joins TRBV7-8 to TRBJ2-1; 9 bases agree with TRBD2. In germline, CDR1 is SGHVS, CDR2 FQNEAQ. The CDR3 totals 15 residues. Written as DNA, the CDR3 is TGTGCCAGCAGCTTAAGGGGGGGGACTAGCAGCCGTTGGCTCTTC. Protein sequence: CASSLRGGTSSRWLF. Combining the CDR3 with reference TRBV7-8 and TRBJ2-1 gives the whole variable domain GAGVSQSPRYKVAKRGQDVALRCDPISGHVSLFWYQQALGQGPEFLTYFQNEAQLDKSGLPSDRFFAERPEGSVSTLKIQRTQQEDSAVYLCASSLRGGTSSRWLFGPGTRLTVL.

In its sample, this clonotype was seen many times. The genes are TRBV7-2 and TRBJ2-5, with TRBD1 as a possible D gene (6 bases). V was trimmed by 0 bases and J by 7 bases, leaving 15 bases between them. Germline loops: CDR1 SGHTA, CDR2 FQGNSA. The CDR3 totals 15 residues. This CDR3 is CASSLAGTGIGTQYF. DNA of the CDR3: TGTGCCAGCAGCTTAGCGGGCACAGGGATAGGGACCCAGTACTTC.

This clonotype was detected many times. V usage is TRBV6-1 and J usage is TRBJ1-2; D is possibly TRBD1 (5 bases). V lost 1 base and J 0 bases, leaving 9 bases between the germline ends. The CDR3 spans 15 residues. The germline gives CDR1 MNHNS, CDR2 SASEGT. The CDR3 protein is CASSEGAGSNYGYTF. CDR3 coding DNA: TGTGCCAGCAGTGAAGGGGCAGGGTCTAACTATGGCTACACCTTC.

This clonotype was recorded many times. CDR3 nucleotides: TGTGCCAGCAGCTTAGATGCGATTACTGCGGGCAAGAAAGGCACAGATACGCAGTATTTT. This codes for CASSLDAITAGKKGTDTQYF. The chain recombines TRBV7-9 with TRBJ2-3, with a weak D call TRBD2 (5 bases). Germline CDR1 is SEHNR and CDR2 is FQNEAQ (reference sequence). The V and J ends lost 1 base and 1 base respectively, with 24 bases between them. There are 20 residues in the CDR3.

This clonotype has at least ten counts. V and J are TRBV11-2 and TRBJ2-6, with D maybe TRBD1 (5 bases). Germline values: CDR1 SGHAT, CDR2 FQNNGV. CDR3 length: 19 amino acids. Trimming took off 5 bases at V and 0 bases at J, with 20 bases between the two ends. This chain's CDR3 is CASSLHLTAHSSGANVLTF. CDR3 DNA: TGTGCCAGCAGCCTTCATTTGACAGCCCACTCCTCTGGGGCCAACGTCCTGACTTTC.

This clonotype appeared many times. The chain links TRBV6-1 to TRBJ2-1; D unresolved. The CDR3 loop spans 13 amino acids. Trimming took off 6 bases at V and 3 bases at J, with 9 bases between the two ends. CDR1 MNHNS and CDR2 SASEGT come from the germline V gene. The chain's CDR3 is CASSYLHYNEQFF. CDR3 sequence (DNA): TGTGCCAGCAGCTACTTACACTACAATGAGCAGTTCTTC.

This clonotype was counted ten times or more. CDR3 loop: CASSLGGSNDLGVLPLHF. The CDR3 bases are TGTGCCAGCAGCTTAGGGGGGTCGAACGACCTAGGAGTTTTACCCCTCCACTTT. The chain has TRBV7-2 and TRBJ1-6, with a possible D match to TRBD1 (5 bases). The germline gives CDR1 SGHTA, CDR2 FQGNSA. V lost 1 base and J lost 12, with 25 bases in between. The CDR3 is 18 amino acids.

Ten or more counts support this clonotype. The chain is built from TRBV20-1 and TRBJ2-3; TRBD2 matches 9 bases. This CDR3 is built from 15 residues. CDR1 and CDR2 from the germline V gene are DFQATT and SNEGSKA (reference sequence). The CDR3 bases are TGCGGATCGGGGATGCGGGAGGGGGGCACAGATACGCAGTATTTT. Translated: CGSGMREGGTDTQYF.

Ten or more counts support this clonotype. The DNA for the CDR3 is TGTGCCAGCAGCACAGGGGTAGAGACCCAGTACTTC. This translates into CASSTGVETQYF. The chain joins TRBV2 to TRBJ2-5, with 7 bases lining up with TRBD1. V was clipped by 6 bases and J by 4 bases; unmatched bases: 2. CDR1 and CDR2 (germline): SNHLY, FYNNEI. The length of the CDR3 is 12 residues.

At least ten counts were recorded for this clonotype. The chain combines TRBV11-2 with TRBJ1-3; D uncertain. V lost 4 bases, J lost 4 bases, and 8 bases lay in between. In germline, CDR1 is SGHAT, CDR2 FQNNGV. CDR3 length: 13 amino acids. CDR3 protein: CASSSDNGNTIYF. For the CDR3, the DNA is TGTGCCAGCAGCTCCGATAACGGAAACACCATATATTTT.

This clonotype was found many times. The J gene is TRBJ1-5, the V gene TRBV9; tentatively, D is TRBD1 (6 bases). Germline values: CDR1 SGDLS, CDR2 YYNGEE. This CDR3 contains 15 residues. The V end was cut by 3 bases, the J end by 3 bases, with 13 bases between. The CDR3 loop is CASSAQGYDNQPQHF. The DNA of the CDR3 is TGTGCCAGCAGCGCTCAGGGGTATGACAATCAGCCCCAGCATTTT.

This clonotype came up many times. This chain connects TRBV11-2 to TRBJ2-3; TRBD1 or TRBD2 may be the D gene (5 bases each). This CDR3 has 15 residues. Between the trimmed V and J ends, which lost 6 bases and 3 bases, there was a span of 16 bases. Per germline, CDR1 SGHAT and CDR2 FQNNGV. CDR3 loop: CASREGRIATDTQYF. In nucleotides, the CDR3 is TGTGCCAGCAGAGAGGGGCGAATAGCTACAGATACGCAGTATTTT.

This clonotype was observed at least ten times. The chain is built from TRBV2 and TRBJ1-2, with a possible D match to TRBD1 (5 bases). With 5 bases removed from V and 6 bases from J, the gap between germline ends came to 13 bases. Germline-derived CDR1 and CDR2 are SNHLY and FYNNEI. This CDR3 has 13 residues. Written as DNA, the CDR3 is TGTGCCAGCAGTTTTAGGGACCGGCATGGCTACACCTTC. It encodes CASSFRDRHGYTF. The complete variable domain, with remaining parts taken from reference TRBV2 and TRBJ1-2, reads EPEVTQTPSHQVTQMGQEVILRCVPISNHLYFYWYRQILGQKVEFLVSFYNNEISEKSEIFDDQFSVERPDGSNFTLKIRSTKLEDSAMYFCASSFRDRHGYTFGSGTRLTVV.

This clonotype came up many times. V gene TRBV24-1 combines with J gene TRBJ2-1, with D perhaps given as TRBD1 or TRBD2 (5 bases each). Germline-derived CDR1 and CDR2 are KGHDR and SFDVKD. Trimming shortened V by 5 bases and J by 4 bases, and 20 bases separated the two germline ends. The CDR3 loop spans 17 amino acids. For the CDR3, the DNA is TGTGCCACCAGTGCCCGCCAAGGCACAGGAGGTTACAATGAGCAGTTCTTC. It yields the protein CATSARQGTGGYNEQFF.

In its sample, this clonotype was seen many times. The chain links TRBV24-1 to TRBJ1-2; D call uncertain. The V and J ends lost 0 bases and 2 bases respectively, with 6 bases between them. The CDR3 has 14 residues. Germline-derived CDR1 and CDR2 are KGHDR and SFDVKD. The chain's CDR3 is CATSDLWQNYGYTF. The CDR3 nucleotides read TGTGCCACCAGTGATTTGTGGCAGAACTATGGCTACACCTTC.

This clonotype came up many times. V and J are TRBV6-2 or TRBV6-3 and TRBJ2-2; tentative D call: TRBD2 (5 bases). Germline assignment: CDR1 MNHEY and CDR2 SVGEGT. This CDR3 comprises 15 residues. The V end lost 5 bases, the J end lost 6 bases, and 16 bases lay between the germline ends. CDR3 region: CASSHRTYLAGELFF. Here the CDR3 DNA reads TGTGCCAGCAGTCACCGGACTTATCTTGCCGGGGAGCTGTTTTTT.

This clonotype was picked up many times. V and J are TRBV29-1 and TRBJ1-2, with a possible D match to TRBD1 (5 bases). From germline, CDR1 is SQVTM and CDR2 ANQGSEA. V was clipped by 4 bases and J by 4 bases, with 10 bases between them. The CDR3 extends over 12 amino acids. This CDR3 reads CSVADSFYGYTF. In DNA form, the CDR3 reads TGCAGCGTTGCTGACAGCTTCTATGGCTACACCTTC.

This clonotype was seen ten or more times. For the CDR3, the DNA is TGCAGTGTCCGGAGAGGACAGAGAGGGTCCAGATTCCAAGAGACCCAGTACTTC. Translating it yields CSVRRGQRGSRFQETQYF. V gene TRBV20-1 combines with J gene TRBJ2-5; possible D gene TRBD1, 6 bases. Germline V gene lookup returns CDR1 DFQATT and CDR2 SNEGSKA (reference sequence). Trimming shortened V by 7 bases and J by 1 base, and 28 bases separated the two germline ends. This CDR3 region has 18 residues.

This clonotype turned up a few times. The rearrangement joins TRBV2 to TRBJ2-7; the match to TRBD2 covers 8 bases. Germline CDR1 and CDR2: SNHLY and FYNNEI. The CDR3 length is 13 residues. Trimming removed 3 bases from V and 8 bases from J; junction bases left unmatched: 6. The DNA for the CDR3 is TGTGCCAGCAGTGATAGGGGACTAGGAAAGCAGTACTTC. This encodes CASSDRGLGKQYF.

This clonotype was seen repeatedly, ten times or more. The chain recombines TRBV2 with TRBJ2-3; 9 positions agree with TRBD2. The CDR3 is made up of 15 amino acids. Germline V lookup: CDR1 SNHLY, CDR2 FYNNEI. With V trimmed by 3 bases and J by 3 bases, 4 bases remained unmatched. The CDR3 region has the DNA TGTGCCAGCAGTGACTTAGCGGGAGATACAGATACGCAGTATTTT. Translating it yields CASSDLAGDTDTQYF.

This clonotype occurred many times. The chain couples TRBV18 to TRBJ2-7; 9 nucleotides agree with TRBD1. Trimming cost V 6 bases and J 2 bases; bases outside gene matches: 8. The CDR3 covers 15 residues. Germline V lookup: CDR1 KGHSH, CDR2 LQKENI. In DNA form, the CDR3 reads TGTGCCAGCTCGCCCCCGGGACAGGGCGCCTACGAGCAGTACTTC. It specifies CASSPPGQGAYEQYF.

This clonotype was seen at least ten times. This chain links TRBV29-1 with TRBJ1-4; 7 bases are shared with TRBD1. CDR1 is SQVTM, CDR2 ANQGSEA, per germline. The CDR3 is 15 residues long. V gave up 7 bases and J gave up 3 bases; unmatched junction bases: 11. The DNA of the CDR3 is TGCAGCGCTGGGGCAAACAGGGGAGCTAATGAAAAACTGTTTTTT. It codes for CSAGANRGANEKLFF.